This entry concerns a single T cell receptor (beta chain). The antigen remains unidentified. This entry comes from a study of shared clonotypes between healthy human individuals. Study results and caveats: The study found lower generation probabilities in non-shared clonotypes than in those shared by all four donors. Some naive CD4 clonotypes, roughly 5%, turned up in common across a handful of donors.

Each of the donors was a healthy adult who was HIV-negative and had not had a recent acute infection or vaccination. Deep-level running was used for the assay. The repertoire was sequenced with immunoSEQ multiplex PCR; TCRdb's copy has only in-frame clones and lacks some. The sample has 600,000 to 700,000 clones; about three quarters are singletons. The length of the CDR3 is 14 residues. Germline V gene sequence: CDR1 SGHRS, CDR2 YFSETQ. With 0 bases removed from V and 8 bases from J, the gap between germline ends came to 11 bases. The TCR comes from a woman under 40 in good health. The chain recombines TRBV5-1 with TRBJ1-4; no clear D. Sequenced input: memory CD4+ T cells sorted from blood. Subset indicated: CD45RA-negative fraction. Here the CDR3 DNA reads TGCGCCAGCAGCTTGGCAGCGCCGCGGGAAAAACTGTTTTTT. It encodes CASSLAAPREKLFF.